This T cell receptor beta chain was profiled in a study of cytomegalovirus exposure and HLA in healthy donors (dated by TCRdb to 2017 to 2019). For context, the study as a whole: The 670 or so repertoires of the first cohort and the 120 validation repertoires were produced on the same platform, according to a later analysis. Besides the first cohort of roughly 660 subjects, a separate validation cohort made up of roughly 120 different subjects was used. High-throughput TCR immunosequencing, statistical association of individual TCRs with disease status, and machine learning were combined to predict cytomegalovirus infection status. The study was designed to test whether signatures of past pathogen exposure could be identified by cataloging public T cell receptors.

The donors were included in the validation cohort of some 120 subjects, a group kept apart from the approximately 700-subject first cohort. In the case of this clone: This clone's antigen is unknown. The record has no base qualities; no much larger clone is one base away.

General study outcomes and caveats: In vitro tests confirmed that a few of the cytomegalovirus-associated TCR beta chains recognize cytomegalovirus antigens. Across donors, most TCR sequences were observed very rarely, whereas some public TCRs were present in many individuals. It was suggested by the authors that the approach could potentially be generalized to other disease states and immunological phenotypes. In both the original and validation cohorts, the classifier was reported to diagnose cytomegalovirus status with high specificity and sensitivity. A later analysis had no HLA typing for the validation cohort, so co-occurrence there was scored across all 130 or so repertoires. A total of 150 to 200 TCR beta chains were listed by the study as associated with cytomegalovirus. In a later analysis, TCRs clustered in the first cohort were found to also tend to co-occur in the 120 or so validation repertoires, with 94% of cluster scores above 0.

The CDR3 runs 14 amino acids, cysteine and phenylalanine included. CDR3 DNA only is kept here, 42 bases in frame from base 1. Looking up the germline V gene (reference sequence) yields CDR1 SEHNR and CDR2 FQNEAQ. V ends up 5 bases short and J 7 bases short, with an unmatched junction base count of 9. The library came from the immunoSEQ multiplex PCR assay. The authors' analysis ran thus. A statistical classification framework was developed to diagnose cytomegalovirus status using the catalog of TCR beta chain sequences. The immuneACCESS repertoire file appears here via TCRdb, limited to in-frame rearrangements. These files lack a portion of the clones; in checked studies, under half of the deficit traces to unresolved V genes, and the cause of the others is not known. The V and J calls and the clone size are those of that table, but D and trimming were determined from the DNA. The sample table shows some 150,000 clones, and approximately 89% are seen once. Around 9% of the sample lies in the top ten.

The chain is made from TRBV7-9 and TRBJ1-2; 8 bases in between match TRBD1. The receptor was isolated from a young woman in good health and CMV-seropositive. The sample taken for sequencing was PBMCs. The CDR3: CASSTGQVVPGYTF. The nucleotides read TGTGCCAGCAGCACGGGACAGGTCGTCCCTGGCTACACCTTC.